This T cell receptor (beta chain) was sequenced for a study of OX40 agonist ivuxolimab in advanced cancers. Only in-frame clones appear in the TCRdb table, and some are missing; sequencing was by immunoSEQ multiplex PCR. The repertoire holds around 70,000 clones, with over 75% as singletons. Germline V gene data show CDR1 as SGHAT and CDR2 as FQDESV (reference sequence). With 5 bases clipped from V and 1 base from J, the junction kept 8 bases outside the gene matches. There are 16 residues in the CDR3. This chain joins TRBV11-1 and TRBJ2-3; TRBD1 matches 8 bases. The TCR sequence derives from an adult with an advanced solid tumor such as melanoma, head and neck, liver or kidney cancer. The material was CD4+ or CD8+ T cells sorted from blood, obtained in a trial of the OX40 agonist ivuxolimab. The CDR3 bases are TGTGCCAGCAGCCGGGACAGGCCTCAGGGCACAGATACGCAGTATTTT. Protein sequence: CASSRDRPQGTDTQYF. The full variable domain, with the rest looked up from reference TRBV11-1 and TRBJ2-3, is EAEVAQSPRYKITEKSQAVAFWCDPISGHATLYWYRQILGQGPELLVQFQDESVVDDSQLPKDRFSAERLKGVDSTLKIQPAELGDSAMYLCASSRDRPQGTDTQYFGPGTRLTVL.